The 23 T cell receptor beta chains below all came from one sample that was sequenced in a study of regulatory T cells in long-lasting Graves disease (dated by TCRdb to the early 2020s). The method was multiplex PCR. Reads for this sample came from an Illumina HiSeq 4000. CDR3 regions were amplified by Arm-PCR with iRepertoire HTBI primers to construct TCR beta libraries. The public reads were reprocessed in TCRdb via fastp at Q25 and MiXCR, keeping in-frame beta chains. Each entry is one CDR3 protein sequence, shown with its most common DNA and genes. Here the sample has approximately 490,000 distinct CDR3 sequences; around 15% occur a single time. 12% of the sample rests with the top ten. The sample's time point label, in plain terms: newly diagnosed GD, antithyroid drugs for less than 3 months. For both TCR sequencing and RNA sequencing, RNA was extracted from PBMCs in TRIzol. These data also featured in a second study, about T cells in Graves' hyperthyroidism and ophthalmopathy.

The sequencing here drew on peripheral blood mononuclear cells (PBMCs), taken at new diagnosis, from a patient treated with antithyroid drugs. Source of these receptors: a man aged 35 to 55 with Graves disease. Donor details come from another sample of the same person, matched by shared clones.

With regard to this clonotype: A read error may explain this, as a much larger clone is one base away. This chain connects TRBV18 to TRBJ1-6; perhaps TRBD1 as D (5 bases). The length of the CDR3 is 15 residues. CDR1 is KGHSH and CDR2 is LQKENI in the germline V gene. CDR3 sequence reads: CVSSPGPTGNSPLHF. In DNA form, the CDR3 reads TGTGTCAGCTCACCAGGGCCCACTGGTAATTCACCCCTCCACTTT.

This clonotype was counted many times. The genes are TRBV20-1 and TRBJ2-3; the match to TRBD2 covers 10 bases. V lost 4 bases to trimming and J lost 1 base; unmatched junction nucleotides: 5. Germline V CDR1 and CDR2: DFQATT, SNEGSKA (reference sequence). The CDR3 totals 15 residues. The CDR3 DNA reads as TGCAGTGCTATTCCCGGGACTAGCGGCACAGATACGCAGTATTTT. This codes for CSAIPGTSGTDTQYF.

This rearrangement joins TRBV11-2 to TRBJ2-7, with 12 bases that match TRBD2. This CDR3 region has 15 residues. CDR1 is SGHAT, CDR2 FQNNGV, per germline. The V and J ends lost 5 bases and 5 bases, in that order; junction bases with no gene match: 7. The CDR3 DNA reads TGTGCCAGCAGCCACCCTAGCGGGAGGGTCAACGAGCAGTACTTC. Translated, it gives CASSHPSGRVNEQYF.

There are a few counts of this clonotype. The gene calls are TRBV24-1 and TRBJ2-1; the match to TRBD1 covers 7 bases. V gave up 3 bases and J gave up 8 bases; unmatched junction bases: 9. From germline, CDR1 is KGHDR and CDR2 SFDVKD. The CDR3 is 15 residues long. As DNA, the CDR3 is TGTGCCACCAGTGATCCACGAGGGACAGCTCATGAGCAGTTCTTC. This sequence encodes CATSDPRGTAHEQFF.

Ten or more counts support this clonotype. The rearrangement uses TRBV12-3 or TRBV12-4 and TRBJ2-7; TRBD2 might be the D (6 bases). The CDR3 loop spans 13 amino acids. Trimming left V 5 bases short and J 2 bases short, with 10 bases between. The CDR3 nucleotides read TGTGCCAGCAGTCCGGGAGCGGCCTACGAGCAGTACTTC. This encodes CASSPGAAYEQYF.

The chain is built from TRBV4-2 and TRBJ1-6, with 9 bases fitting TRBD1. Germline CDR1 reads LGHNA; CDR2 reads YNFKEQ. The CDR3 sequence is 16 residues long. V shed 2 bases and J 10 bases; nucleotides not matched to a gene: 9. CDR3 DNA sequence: TGTGCCAGCAGCCAACCCGGCGGACAGGGGTACTCACCCCTCCACTTT. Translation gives CASSQPGGQGYSPLHF.

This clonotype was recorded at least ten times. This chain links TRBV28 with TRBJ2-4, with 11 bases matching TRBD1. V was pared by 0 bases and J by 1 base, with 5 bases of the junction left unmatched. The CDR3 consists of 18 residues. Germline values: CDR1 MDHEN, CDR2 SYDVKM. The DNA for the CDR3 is TGTGCCAGCAGTTTATGGGACAGGGGGCAGTGGGCCAAAAACATTCAGTACTTC. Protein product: CASSLWDRGQWAKNIQYF.

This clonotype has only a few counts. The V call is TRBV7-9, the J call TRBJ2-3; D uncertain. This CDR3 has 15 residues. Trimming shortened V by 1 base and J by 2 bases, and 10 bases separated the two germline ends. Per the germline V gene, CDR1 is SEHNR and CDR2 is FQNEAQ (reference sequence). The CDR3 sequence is CASSLDRANTDTQYF. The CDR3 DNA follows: TGTGCCAGCAGCTTAGATCGGGCAAACACAGATACGCAGTATTTT.

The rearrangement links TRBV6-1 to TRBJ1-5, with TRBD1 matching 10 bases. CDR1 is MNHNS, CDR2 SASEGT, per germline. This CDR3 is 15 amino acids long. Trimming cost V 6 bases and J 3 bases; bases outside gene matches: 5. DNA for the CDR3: TGTGCCAGCAGGGGGGGACAGGGGTACAATCAGCCCCAGCATTTT. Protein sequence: CASRGGQGYNQPQHF.

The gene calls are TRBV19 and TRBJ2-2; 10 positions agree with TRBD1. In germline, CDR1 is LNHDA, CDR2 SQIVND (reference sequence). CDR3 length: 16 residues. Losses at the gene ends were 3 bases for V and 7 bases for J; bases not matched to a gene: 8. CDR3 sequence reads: CASSILGQGMVGELFF. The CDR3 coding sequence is TGTGCCAGTAGTATTTTGGGACAGGGGATGGTCGGGGAGCTGTTTTTT.

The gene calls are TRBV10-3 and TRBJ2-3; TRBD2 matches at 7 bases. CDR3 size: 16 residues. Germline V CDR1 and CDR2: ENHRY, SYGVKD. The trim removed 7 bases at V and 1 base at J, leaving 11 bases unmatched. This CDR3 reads CAITLTSSYRTDTQYF. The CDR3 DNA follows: TGTGCCATCACTTTGACTAGCTCCTATCGCACAGATACGCAGTATTTT.

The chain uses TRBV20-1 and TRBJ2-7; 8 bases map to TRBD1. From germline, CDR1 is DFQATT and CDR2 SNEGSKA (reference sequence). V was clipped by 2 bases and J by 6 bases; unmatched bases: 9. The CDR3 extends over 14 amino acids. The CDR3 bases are TGCAGTGCTAGATTTCAGGGGGCATCGGGCGAGCAGTACTTC. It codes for CSARFQGASGEQYF.

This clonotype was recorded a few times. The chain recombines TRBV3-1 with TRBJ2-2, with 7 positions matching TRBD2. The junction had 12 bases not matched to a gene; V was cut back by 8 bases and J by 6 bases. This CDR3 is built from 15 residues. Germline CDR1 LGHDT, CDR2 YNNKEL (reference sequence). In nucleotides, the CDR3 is TGTGCCAGCGCCCGGGGCGGGAGTAGGTCCGGGGAGCTGTTTTTT. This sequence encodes CASARGGSRSGELFF.

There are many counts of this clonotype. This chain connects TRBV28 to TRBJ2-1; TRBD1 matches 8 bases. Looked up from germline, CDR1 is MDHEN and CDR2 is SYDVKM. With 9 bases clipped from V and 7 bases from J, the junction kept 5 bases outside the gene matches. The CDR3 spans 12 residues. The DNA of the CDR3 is TGTGCCAGTCGACAGGGGCGAAATGAGCAGTTCTTC. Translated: CASRQGRNEQFF.

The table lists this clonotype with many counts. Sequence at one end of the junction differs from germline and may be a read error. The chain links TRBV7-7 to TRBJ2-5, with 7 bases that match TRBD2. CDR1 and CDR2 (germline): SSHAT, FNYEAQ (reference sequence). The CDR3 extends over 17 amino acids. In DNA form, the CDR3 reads TGTGCTAGCAGCAGTCTGAGTAGCGGGTCCCTCAGTGGGCCCCAGTACTTC. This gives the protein CASSSLSSGSLSGPQYF.

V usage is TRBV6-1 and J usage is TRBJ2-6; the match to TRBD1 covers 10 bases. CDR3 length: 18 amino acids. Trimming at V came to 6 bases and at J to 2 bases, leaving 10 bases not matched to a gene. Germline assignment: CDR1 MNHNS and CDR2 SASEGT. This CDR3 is CASSPPDRGDPGANVLTF. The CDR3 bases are TGTGCCAGCAGCCCACCGGACAGGGGGGACCCTGGGGCCAACGTCCTGACTTTC.

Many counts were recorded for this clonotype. CDR3 protein: CATRGTVNEQFF. CDR3 DNA sequence: TGTGCCACACGAGGGACAGTCAATGAGCAGTTCTTC. The chain couples TRBV24-1 to TRBJ2-1, with 7 bases aligning to TRBD1. The V gene's germline CDR1 is KGHDR and CDR2 SFDVKD. This CDR3 spans 12 amino acids. After removal of 10 bases from V and 6 bases from J, the junction contained 5 bases not matched to a gene.

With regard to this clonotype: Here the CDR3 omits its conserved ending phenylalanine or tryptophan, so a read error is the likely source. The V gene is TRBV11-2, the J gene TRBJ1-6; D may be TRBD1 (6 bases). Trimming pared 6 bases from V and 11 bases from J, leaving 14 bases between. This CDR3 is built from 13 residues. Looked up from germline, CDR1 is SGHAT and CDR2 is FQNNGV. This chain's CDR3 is CASRKTGRPPLHS. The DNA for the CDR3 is TGTGCCAGCAGGAAAACAGGGAGACCACCCCTCCACTCT.

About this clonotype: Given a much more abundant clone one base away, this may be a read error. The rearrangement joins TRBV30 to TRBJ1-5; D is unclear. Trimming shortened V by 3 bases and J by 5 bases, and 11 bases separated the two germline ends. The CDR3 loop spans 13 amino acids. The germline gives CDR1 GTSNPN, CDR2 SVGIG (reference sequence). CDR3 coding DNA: TGTGCCTGGAGGGCAGGCAGTTATCAGCCCCAGCATTTT. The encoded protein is CAWRAGSYQPQHF.

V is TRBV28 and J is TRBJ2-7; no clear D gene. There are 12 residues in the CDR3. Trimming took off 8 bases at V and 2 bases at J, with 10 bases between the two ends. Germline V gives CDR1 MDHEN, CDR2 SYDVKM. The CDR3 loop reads CASLKLPYEQYF. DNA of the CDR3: TGTGCCAGCCTAAAGCTCCCCTACGAGCAGTACTTC.

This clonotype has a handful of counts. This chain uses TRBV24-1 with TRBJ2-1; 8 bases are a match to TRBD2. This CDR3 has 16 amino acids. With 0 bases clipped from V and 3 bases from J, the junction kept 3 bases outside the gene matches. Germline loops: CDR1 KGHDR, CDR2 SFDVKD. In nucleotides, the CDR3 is TGTGCCACCAGTGATTTGCGGGAGGGTCTCTACAATGAGCAGTTCTTC. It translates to CATSDLREGLYNEQFF.

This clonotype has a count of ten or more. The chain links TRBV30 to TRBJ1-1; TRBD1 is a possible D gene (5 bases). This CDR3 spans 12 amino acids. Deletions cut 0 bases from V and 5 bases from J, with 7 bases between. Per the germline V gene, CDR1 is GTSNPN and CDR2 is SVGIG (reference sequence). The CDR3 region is CAWSVRGTEAFF. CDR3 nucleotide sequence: TGTGCCTGGAGTGTACGGGGGACTGAAGCTTTCTTT.

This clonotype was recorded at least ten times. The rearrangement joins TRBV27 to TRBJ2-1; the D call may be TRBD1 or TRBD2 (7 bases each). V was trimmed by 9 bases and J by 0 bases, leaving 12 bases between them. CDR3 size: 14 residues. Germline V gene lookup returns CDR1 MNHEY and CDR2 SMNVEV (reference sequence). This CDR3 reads CASQGGGSYNEQFF. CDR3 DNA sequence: TGTGCCAGTCAGGGGGGGGGCTCCTACAATGAGCAGTTCTTC.